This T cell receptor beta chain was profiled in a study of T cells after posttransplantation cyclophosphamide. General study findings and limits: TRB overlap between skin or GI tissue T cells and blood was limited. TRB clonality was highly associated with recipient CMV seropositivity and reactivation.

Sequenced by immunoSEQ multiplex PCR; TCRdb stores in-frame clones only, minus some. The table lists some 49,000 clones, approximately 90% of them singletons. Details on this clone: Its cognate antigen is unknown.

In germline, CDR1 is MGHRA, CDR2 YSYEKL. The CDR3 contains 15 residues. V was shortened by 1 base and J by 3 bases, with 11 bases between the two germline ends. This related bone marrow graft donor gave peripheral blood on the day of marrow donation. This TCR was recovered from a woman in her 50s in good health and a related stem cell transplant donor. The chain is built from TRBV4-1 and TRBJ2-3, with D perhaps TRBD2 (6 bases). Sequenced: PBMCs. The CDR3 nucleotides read TGCGCCAGCAGCCAAGGTGGGGGGTGGACAGATACGCAGTATTTT. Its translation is CASSQGGGWTDTQYF.